These 30 T cell receptor beta chains were sequenced from one sample in a study of blood T cell repertoires in COVID-19. Produced via immunoSEQ multiplex PCR; TCRdb's table is partial and in-frame only. The sample yields under 45,000 clones, roughly 88% seen once. Sequencing used peripheral blood. Every receptor here comes from a man between 60 and 70 years old with active COVID-19.

This rearrangement joins TRBV6-5 to TRBJ1-2, with D possibly matching TRBD1 (6 bases). V lost 0 bases to trimming and J lost 1 base, with 9 bases between them. The germline V gene has CDR1 MNHEY and CDR2 SVGAGI. This CDR3 contains 15 residues. The CDR3 reads CASSYSGQINYGYTF. The CDR3 DNA reads TGTGCCAGCAGTTACTCCGGACAGATTAACTATGGCTACACCTTC.

This clone was seen just once. The V gene is TRBV16, the J gene TRBJ1-5, with a weak D call TRBD1 (6 bases). Trimming left V 7 bases short and J 4 bases short, with 17 bases between. Germline loops: CDR1 KGHSY, CDR2 FQNENV. The CDR3 spans 15 residues. The CDR3 sequence is CASTGLGQWNQPQHF. The DNA for the CDR3 is TGTGCCAGCACGGGCCTGGGACAATGGAATCAGCCCCAGCATTTT. The whole variable domain, filled in from reference TRBV16 and TRBJ1-5, reads GEEVAQTPKHLVRGEGQKAKLYCAPIKGHSYVFWYQQVLKNEFKFLISFQNENVFDETGMPKERFSAKCLPNSPCSLEIQATKLEDSAVYFCASTGLGQWNQPQHFGDGTRLSIL.

Only one count was recorded for this clone. V gene TRBV2 combines with J gene TRBJ2-1; no clear D. Trimming pared 4 bases from V and 0 bases from J, leaving 10 bases between. In germline, CDR1 is SNHLY, CDR2 FYNNEI. The CDR3 is 15 amino acids. CDR3 DNA sequence: TGTGCCAGCAGTGGAAGTGGGCCCTCCTACAATGAGCAGTTCTTC. This gives the protein CASSGSGPSYNEQFF.

This clone was counted once. The rearrangement joins TRBV9 to TRBJ2-3, with 12 bases fitting TRBD2. This CDR3 region has 19 residues. V shed 0 bases, J shed 4 bases, and the junction held 12 bases outside the gene matches. The germline CDR1 and CDR2 sequences are SGDLS and YYNGEE. The CDR3 sequence is CASSVGLAGGPNLADTQYF. The CDR3 DNA reads as TGTGCCAGCAGCGTAGGCCTAGCGGGAGGGCCGAATCTTGCAGATACGCAGTATTTT.

The rearrangement uses TRBV9 and TRBJ2-1; possibly TRBD1 for D (6 bases). The CDR3 spans 13 residues. Deletions cut 3 bases from V and 4 bases from J, with 8 bases between. Germline CDR1 and CDR2: SGDLS and YYNGEE. CDR3 in amino acids: CASSATGYNEQFF. In DNA, the CDR3 is TGTGCCAGCAGCGCCACAGGGTACAATGAGCAGTTCTTC.

This clone was seen once. For the CDR3, the DNA is TGTGCCAGCAGCTTATTCGGGGGAAAAGCCGGGGAGCTGTTTTTT. Translation gives CASSLFGGKAGELFF. The V and J genes are TRBV7-2 and TRBJ2-2; D is perhaps TRBD2 (6 bases). Germline CDR1 and CDR2: SGHTA and FQGNSA. V was clipped by 2 bases and J by 6 bases, with 13 bases between them. The CDR3 covers 15 residues.

The V and J genes are TRBV28 and TRBJ1-1; D is unclear. The germline CDR1 and CDR2 sequences are MDHEN and SYDVKM. V lost 7 bases and J 1 base, leaving 16 bases between the germline ends. This CDR3 has 15 residues. In nucleotides, the CDR3 is TGTGCCAGCATCGATGGTGGACGGGGGAACACTGAAGCTTTCTTT. Translating gives CASIDGGRGNTEAFF. Drawing the rest from reference TRBV28 and TRBJ1-1, the complete variable domain is DVKVTQSSRYLVKRTGEKVFLECVQDMDHENMFWYRQDPGLGLRLIYFSYDVKMKEKGDIPEGYSVSREKKERFSLILESASTNQTSMYLCASIDGGRGNTEAFFGQGTRLTVV.

DNA of the CDR3: TGTGCCACCAGCGACCCTCGGGACTCCTACCGGGAGCAGTACTTC. Protein: CATSDPRDSYREQYF. The gene calls are TRBV15 and TRBJ2-7; tentative D call: TRBD2 (6 bases). The V end was cut by 5 bases, the J end by 7 bases, with 21 bases between. Germline V gene sequence: CDR1 LNHNV, CDR2 YYDKDF (reference sequence). The CDR3 contains 15 residues.

This clone turned up a few times. Here the CDR3 reads CASSIPGTGVVHF. CDR3 nucleotides: TGTGCCAGTAGTATACCCGGGACAGGGGTTGTGCATTTT. The chain combines TRBV19 with TRBJ1-5; 10 bases line up with TRBD1. J lost 15 bases, V lost 2 bases, and 7 bases had no gene match. The CDR3 runs 13 residues. The germline gives CDR1 LNHDA, CDR2 SQIVND (reference sequence).

Regarding this clone: Compared with germline, one end of the junction differs, possibly owing to a read error. V and J are TRBV4-1 and TRBJ2-1, with TRBD2 matching 11 bases. The CDR3 spans 19 residues. Germline assignment: CDR1 MGHRA and CDR2 YSYEKL. For the CDR3, the DNA is TGCTCCAGCAGCCACGATACTAGCGGGAGCACCAGCCCCTACAATGAGCAGTTCTTC. Protein sequence: CSSSHDTSGSTSPYNEQFF.

J is TRBJ2-1 and V is TRBV7-9; weak D call: TRBD2 (5 bases). CDR3 length: 12 residues. Trimming pared 1 base from V and 10 bases from J, leaving 8 bases between. In germline, CDR1 is SEHNR, CDR2 FQNEAQ (reference sequence). CDR3 in amino acids: CASSLVSDEQFF. The CDR3 nucleotides are TGTGCCAGCAGCTTAGTTAGCGACGAGCAGTTCTTC.

The V and J genes are TRBV2 and TRBJ2-5, with 12 bases aligning to TRBD1. The CDR3 runs to 14 residues. The junction had 4 bases not matched to a gene; V was cut back by 6 bases and J by 5 bases. Looked up from germline, CDR1 is SNHLY and CDR2 is FYNNEI. The CDR3 region has the DNA TGTGCCAGCAGAGGGACAGGGGGCGTGGAGACCCAGTACTTC. As protein: CASRGTGGVETQYF.

This clone was found once. CDR3 protein: CASTGGGKVGDTQYF. CDR3 sequence (DNA): TGTGCCAGCACGGGGGGTGGGAAAGTCGGAGATACGCAGTATTTT. The chain is built from TRBV28 and TRBJ2-3; 7 bases match TRBD2. V lost 7 bases, J lost 5 bases, and 12 bases stayed unmatched. The CDR3 runs 15 residues. In germline, CDR1 is MDHEN, CDR2 SYDVKM.

For this clone: A single base separates this from a much larger clone, so it may be a read error. This chain links TRBV13 with TRBJ2-5, with D perhaps matching TRBD2 (6 bases). This CDR3 spans 16 amino acids. Germline values: CDR1 PRHDT, CDR2 FYEKMQ (reference sequence). In DNA form, the CDR3 reads TGTGCCAGCTGCTTTGGCGGGCGGGGCTTGGGGGAGACCCAGTACTTC. This gives the protein CASCFGGRGLGETQYF.

The chain links TRBV7-2 to TRBJ2-3, with D unresolved. V was shortened by 5 bases and J by 5 bases, with 8 bases between the two germline ends. Germline CDR1 SGHTA, CDR2 FQGNSA. The CDR3 covers 12 residues. DNA for the CDR3: TGTGCCAGCAGCCCCTCGAGAGATACGCAGTATTTT. This codes for CASSPSRDTQYF.

V usage is TRBV6-4 and J usage is TRBJ2-1, with no clear D. The CDR3 is made up of 15 amino acids. The ends were cut back, 4 bases at V and 0 bases at J, with 10 bases in the middle. Germline CDR1 MRHNA, CDR2 SNTAGT. The CDR3, as DNA: TGTGCCAGCAGTGTGACTGTAGCCTCCTACAATGAGCAGTTCTTC. Amino acid sequence: CASSVTVASYNEQFF.

This chain links TRBV7-9 with TRBJ2-1; the match to TRBD2 covers 7 bases. CDR1 is SEHNR and CDR2 is FQNEAQ in the germline V gene (reference sequence). The CDR3 contains 16 residues. The ends lost 2 bases at V and 0 bases at J; junction bases unmatched: 4. The CDR3 protein is CASSLRLAASYNEQFF. The CDR3 DNA sequence: TGTGCCAGCAGCTTACGCCTAGCGGCCTCCTACAATGAGCAGTTCTTC.

V and J are TRBV7-3 and TRBJ2-1; TRBD1 matches 9 bases. The germline V gene encodes CDR1 SGHTA and CDR2 FQGTGA. The CDR3 runs to 14 residues. V gave up 2 bases and J gave up 7 bases; unmatched junction bases: 3. DNA of the CDR3: TGTGCCAGCAGCTTAGGGACAGGGCGTAATGAGCAGTTCTTC. This sequence encodes CASSLGTGRNEQFF.

The chain employs TRBV28 and TRBJ2-7; D possibly corresponds to TRBD1 (6 bases). The CDR3 covers 14 residues. Per the germline V gene, CDR1 is MDHEN and CDR2 is SYDVKM. Trimming removed 6 bases at V and 7 bases at J, with 19 bases between. CDR3 coding DNA: TGTGCCAGCAGCTTTACAGGGCTCAGGTGGGAGCAGTACTTC. Amino acids: CASSFTGLRWEQYF.

This clone has just one count. This CDR3 reads CASSNRQGGTQETQYF. The CDR3 region has the DNA TGTGCCAGCAGCAACAGACAGGGGGGCACTCAAGAGACCCAGTACTTC. This sequence joins TRBV7-8 and TRBJ2-5; TRBD1 matches 9 bases. V was clipped by 5 bases and J by 2 bases; unmatched bases: 9. CDR1 and CDR2 (germline): SGHVS, FQNEAQ. CDR3 length: 16 residues.

This rearrangement joins TRBV11-2 to TRBJ2-1, with 8 bases fitting TRBD2. Germline CDR1 is SGHAT and CDR2 is FQNNGV. The V gene end was trimmed by 3 bases and the J gene end by 12 bases; junction bases not matched to a gene: 13. The CDR3 runs to 15 residues. The CDR3 region has the DNA TGTGCCAGCAGCTTCGAAACGGGGACTAGTCTGGGGCAGTTCTTC. It translates to CASSFETGTSLGQFF.

This clone was observed a single time. V and J are TRBV4-2 and TRBJ1-1, with 8 bases lining up with TRBD1. Losses at the gene ends were 4 bases for V and 4 bases for J; bases not matched to a gene: 5. This CDR3 region has 14 residues. Germline assignment: CDR1 LGHNA and CDR2 YNFKEQ. CDR3 in amino acids: CASSPRGLGTEAFF. The DNA of the CDR3 is TGTGCCAGCAGCCCCAGGGGGCTTGGCACTGAAGCTTTCTTT.

The chain employs TRBV19 and TRBJ2-3; perhaps TRBD1 as D (6 bases). The CDR3 runs 15 residues. Germline lookup yields CDR1 LNHDA and CDR2 SQIVND (reference sequence). V was cut by 3 bases and J by 1 base, with 11 bases left in between. The CDR3 is CASSMGRGGTDTQYF. For the CDR3, the DNA is TGTGCCAGTAGTATGGGCAGGGGAGGCACAGATACGCAGTATTTT.

The gene calls are TRBV2 and TRBJ2-1; 7 bases are a match to TRBD1. V lost 7 bases to trimming and J lost 5 bases; unmatched junction nucleotides: 11. The CDR3 loop spans 15 amino acids. Germline values: CDR1 SNHLY, CDR2 FYNNEI. CDR3 DNA: TGTGCCAGCACCCCAGGCAGGGGGATGGACAATGAGCAGTTCTTC. Translating it yields CASTPGRGMDNEQFF.

The chain recombines TRBV7-9 with TRBJ1-2; 9 nucleotides align to TRBD1. Trimming at V came to 5 bases and at J to 5 bases, leaving 15 bases not matched to a gene. Germline lookup yields CDR1 SEHNR and CDR2 FQNEAQ (reference sequence). The CDR3 has 17 amino acids. In DNA, the CDR3 is TGTGCCAGCAGCGCCCAGAACCCGGGACAGGGTCGGTATGGCTACACCTTC. This sequence encodes CASSAQNPGQGRYGYTF.

This chain uses TRBV27 with TRBJ1-6; D is undetermined. CDR3 length: 17 amino acids. Trimming took 3 bases from V and 1 from J, leaving 13 bases between them. In germline, CDR1 is MNHEY, CDR2 SMNVEV (reference sequence). The CDR3 sequence is CASSFRRRGSYNSPLHF. The DNA of the CDR3 is TGTGCCAGCAGTTTCAGGCGTCGGGGTTCCTATAATTCACCCCTCCACTTT.

This chain uses TRBV7-9 with TRBJ1-2; D gene ambiguous. The germline gives CDR1 SEHNR, CDR2 FQNEAQ (reference sequence). The CDR3 has 18 amino acids. Trimming pared 1 base from V and 8 bases from J, leaving 26 bases between. CDR3 sequence: CASSLGSVRIIFSGGYTF. The CDR3 nucleotides read TGTGCCAGCAGCTTAGGTTCTGTCAGGATAATTTTCTCTGGGGGCTACACCTTC. Drawing the rest from reference TRBV7-9 and TRBJ1-2, the complete variable domain is DTGVSQNPRHKITKRGQNVTFRCDPISEHNRLYWYRQTLGQGPEFLTYFQNEAQLEKSRLLSDRFSAERPKGSFSTLEIQRTEQGDSAMYLCASSLGSVRIIFSGGYTFGSGTRLTVV.

CDR3 protein: CASSSWPSGSSYEQYF. The CDR3 coding sequence is TGTGCCAGCAGCTCCTGGCCCAGCGGGAGTTCCTACGAGCAGTACTTC. The gene calls are TRBV11-2 and TRBJ2-7; 8 nucleotides line up with TRBD2. After removal of 4 bases from V and 1 base from J, the junction contained 9 bases not matched to a gene. Germline lookup yields CDR1 SGHAT and CDR2 FQNNGV. This CDR3 region has 16 residues.

The rearrangement links TRBV11-2 to TRBJ1-1; TRBD1 might be the D (5 bases). Germline CDR1 and CDR2: SGHAT and FQNNGV. V gave up 6 bases and J gave up 5 bases, with 13 bases separating them. The CDR3 is 13 amino acids. The CDR3 nucleotides are TGTGCCAGCAGTCGGGCCCGGGGGACTGAAGCTTTCTTT. Its protein is CASSRARGTEAFF.

V usage is TRBV4-1 and J usage is TRBJ2-6; D unresolved. CDR1 MGHRA and CDR2 YSYEKL come from the germline V gene. Trimming shortened V by 4 bases and J by 0 bases, and 7 bases separated the two germline ends. The CDR3 covers 15 residues. The CDR3 DNA sequence: TGCGCCAGCAGCCCAGGCCGCTCTGGGGCCAACGTCCTGACTTTC. It encodes CASSPGRSGANVLTF.